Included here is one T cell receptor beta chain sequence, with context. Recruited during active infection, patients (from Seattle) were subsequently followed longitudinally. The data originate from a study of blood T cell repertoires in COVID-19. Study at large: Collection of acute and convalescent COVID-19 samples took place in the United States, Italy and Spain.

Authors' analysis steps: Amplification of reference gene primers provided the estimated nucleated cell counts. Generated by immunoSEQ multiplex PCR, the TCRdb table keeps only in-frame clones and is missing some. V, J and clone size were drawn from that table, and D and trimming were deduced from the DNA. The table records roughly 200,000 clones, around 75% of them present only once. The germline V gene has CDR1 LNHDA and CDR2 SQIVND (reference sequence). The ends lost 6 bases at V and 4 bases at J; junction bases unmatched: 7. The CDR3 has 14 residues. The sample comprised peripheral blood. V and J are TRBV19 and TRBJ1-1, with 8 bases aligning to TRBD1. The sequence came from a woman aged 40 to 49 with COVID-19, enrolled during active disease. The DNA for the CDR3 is TGTGCCAGTAGGGAACAGGGGGTGCCCACTGAAGCTTTCTTT. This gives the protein CASREQGVPTEAFF. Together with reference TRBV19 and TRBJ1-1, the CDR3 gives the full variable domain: DGGITQSPKYLFRKEGQNVTLSCEQNLNHDAMYWYRQDPGQGLRLIYYSQIVNDFQKGDIAEGYSVSREKKESFPLTVTSAQKNPTAFYLCASREQGVPTEAFFGQGTRLTVV.